This section outlines one TCR beta chain sequence together with its context. Its antigen is as yet unknown. This sample was taken from a study of OX40 agonist ivuxolimab in advanced cancers. Across the whole study: Participants averaged 60 years of age (range about 23 to 80) and were under 90% male. Findings of the study overall: Expanded clones belonging to CD8+ T cells outnumbered, on average, those of CD4+. Normalized expansion of T-cell clones was also low for some nonresponders.

If patients had autoimmune disease history or systemic immunosuppression, they were excluded. This table comes from immunoSEQ multiplex PCR, and its TCRdb copy is limited to in-frame clones, with some not included. This table holds 60,000 to 70,000 clones, around nine tenths found once. The ends lost 4 bases at V and 5 bases at J; junction bases unmatched: 9. The CDR3 extends over 14 amino acids. Germline CDR1 and CDR2: SGHTS and YDEGEE. The sample in question was CD4+ or CD8+ T cells sorted from blood, obtained in a trial of the OX40 agonist ivuxolimab. This clonotype was obtained from an adult with an advanced solid tumor such as melanoma, head and neck, liver or kidney cancer. The chain combines TRBV5-8 with TRBJ2-7; 7 bases agree with TRBD1. The CDR3 region is CASSRAGTADEQYF. The CDR3 DNA reads as TGTGCCAGCAGCAGAGCCGGGACAGCCGACGAGCAGTACTTC.